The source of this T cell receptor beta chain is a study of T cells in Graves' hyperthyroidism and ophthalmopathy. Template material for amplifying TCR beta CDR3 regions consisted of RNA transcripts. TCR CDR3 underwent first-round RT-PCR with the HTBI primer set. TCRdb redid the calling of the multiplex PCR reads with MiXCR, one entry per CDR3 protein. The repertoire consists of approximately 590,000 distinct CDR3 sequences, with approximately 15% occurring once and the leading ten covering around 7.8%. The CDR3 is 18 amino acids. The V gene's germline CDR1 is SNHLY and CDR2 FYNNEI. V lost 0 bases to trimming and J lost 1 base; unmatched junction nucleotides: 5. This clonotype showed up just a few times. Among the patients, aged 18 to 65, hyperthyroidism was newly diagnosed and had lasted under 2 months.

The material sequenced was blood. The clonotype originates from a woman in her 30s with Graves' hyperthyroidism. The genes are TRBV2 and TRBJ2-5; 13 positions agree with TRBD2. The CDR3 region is CASSEAGGLAGIQETQYF. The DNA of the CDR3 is TGTGCCAGCAGTGAAGCGGGGGGACTAGCGGGAATCCAAGAGACCCAGTACTTC.